These 9 T cell receptor beta chains were sequenced from one sample in a study of shared clonotypes between healthy human individuals. Method: immunoSEQ multiplex PCR; TCRdb's copy keeps in-frame clones and lacks some. The table includes about 470,000 clones, more than 75% detected once. The sequencing input was PBMCs. These TCRs come from a woman aged 40 to 49 in good health. Some clones in this sample may be carry-over from other donors' samples.

The CDR3 nucleotides read TGTGCCAGCAGCCCCCCCCCAGAGGATACGCAGTATTTT. It yields the protein CASSPPPEDTQYF. The chain has TRBV7-9 and TRBJ2-3, with unresolved D. Germline V gene lookup returns CDR1 SEHNR and CDR2 FQNEAQ (reference sequence). The CDR3 covers 13 residues. V lost 5 bases and J 6 bases, leaving 12 bases between the germline ends.

The chain's CDR3 is CASSPRGSIAEGYEQYF. The CDR3, as DNA: TGTGCCAGCAGCCCCCGGGGATCAATCGCAGAGGGCTACGAGCAGTACTTC. This chain connects TRBV13 to TRBJ2-7; possibly TRBD2 for D (5 bases). Germline values: CDR1 PRHDT, CDR2 FYEKMQ (reference sequence). The length of the CDR3 is 17 residues. V was pared by 5 bases and J by 3 bases, with 23 bases between.

This chain joins TRBV9 and TRBJ2-2, with 8 nucleotides matching TRBD2. The CDR3 has 17 amino acids. Germline V gene sequence: CDR1 SGDLS, CDR2 YYNGEE. V shed 0 bases, J shed 5 bases, and the junction held 9 bases outside the gene matches. The CDR3 DNA reads TGTGCCAGCAGCGTAGCAGTCCTAGCGGGTTGGACCGGGGAGCTGTTTTTT. Its translation is CASSVAVLAGWTGELFF.

The gene calls are TRBV28 and TRBJ1-2; D possibly corresponds to TRBD1 (5 bases). This CDR3 is built from 11 residues. V lost 6 bases and J 4 bases, leaving 6 bases between the germline ends. CDR1 is MDHEN and CDR2 is SYDVKM in the germline V gene. In DNA form, the CDR3 reads TGTGCCAGCAGCGACAGCTATGGCTACACCTTC. It encodes CASSDSYGYTF.

The gene calls are TRBV28 and TRBJ1-2, with unresolved D. This CDR3 spans 18 amino acids. Germline loops: CDR1 MDHEN, CDR2 SYDVKM. The V gene lost 1 base and the J gene lost 1 base, with 19 bases spanning the gap. The CDR3 sequence: CASSLSPSRIGGNYGYTF. The CDR3, as DNA: TGTGCCAGCAGTTTATCGCCTTCGAGGATCGGAGGTAACTATGGCTACACCTTC.

The chain uses TRBV5-4 and TRBJ2-4; no clear D. Deletions cut 7 bases from V and 0 bases from J, with 17 bases between. This CDR3 region has 16 residues. From germline, CDR1 is SGHNT and CDR2 YYREEE (reference sequence). The CDR3 nucleotides read TGTGCCAGCTCCCCCTTGGACGGCCCAGCCAAAAACATTCAGTACTTC. It codes for CASSPLDGPAKNIQYF.

This sequence joins TRBV10-1 and TRBJ2-1, with 8 bases fitting TRBD2. Germline V lookup: CDR1 WNHNN, CDR2 SYGVQD (reference sequence). J lost 3 bases, V lost 2 bases, and 15 bases had no gene match. The length of the CDR3 is 19 residues. In nucleotides, the CDR3 is TGCGCCAGCAGTGAGAGGCGCCCCTCAGCGGGAGTCGACTACAATGAGCAGTTCTTC. It specifies CASSERRPSAGVDYNEQFF.

The chain combines TRBV7-3 with TRBJ2-6; no firm D call. Per the germline V gene, CDR1 is SGHTA and CDR2 is FQGTGA. CDR3 length: 16 residues. V was trimmed by 1 base and J by 0 bases, leaving 7 bases between them. In nucleotides, the CDR3 is TGTGCCAGCAGCTTAAATGTTCCCTCTGGGGCCAACGTCCTGACTTTC. Its translation is CASSLNVPSGANVLTF.

The sample holds one count of this clone. This chain uses TRBV5-6 with TRBJ2-2; 7 bases agree with TRBD1. This CDR3 contains 13 residues. The trim removed 0 bases at V and 9 bases at J, leaving 2 bases unmatched. Germline V gene data show CDR1 as SGHDT and CDR2 as YYEEEE. This CDR3 is CASSLEQGRELFF. CDR3 nucleotides: TGTGCCAGCAGCTTGGAACAGGGGAGGGAGCTGTTTTTT.